This T cell receptor (beta chain) was sequenced during a study of OX40 agonist ivuxolimab in advanced cancers. Study information: Hepatocellular carcinoma, melanoma, renal cell or head and neck cancer affected the dose-escalation patients. A partial response was reached by three patients: one with hepatocellular carcinoma and two with cutaneous melanoma.

Turning to this clone: Its antigen is currently unknown.

Study conclusions and caveats: CD8+ T cells were the subset that, on average, had more expanded clones than CD4+. Clonal expansion was seen in CD4+ and CD8+ blood T cells by week 6 at 0.1 to 3.0 mg/kg.

The V gene's germline CDR1 is MNHEY and CDR2 SMNVEV (reference sequence). Trimming removed 2 bases from V and 0 bases from J, with 8 bases in between. The CDR3 sequence is 15 residues long. This table comes from immunoSEQ multiplex PCR, and its TCRdb copy is limited to in-frame clones, with some not included. The sample holds 27,000 or so clones, approximately 81% seen once. This material consisted of CD4+ or CD8+ T cells sorted from blood, taken in a trial of the OX40 agonist ivuxolimab. This clonotype originated in an adult with an advanced solid tumor such as melanoma, head and neck, liver or kidney cancer. V and J are TRBV27 and TRBJ2-1; a possible D gene is TRBD2 (6 bases). The CDR3 sequence is CASSLGGNSYNEQFF. The CDR3 DNA sequence: TGTGCCAGCAGTTTAGGGGGGAACTCCTACAATGAGCAGTTCTTC.